This is a list of T cell receptor beta chains from one sample in a study of blood T cell repertoires in COVID-19. Method: immunoSEQ multiplex PCR; TCRdb's copy keeps in-frame clones and lacks some. The sample records about 120,000 clones, roughly four fifths being singletons. The sequenced sample consisted of peripheral blood. The source of these receptors is a human donor in a cohort sampled during active COVID-19. CDR3s include the opening cysteine and the closing phenylalanine or tryptophan. A D gene is named only where the DNA matches it firmly. Size is omitted from some rows. Given values are once, few, many or a class for expanded clones.

d_gene: TRBD1
abundance: .
j_gene: TRBJ1-2
v_gene: TRBV19
CDR3aa: CASSTGTGVIGYGYTF
CDR3nt: TGTGCCAGTAGTACGGGGACAGGGGTAATCGGCTATGGCTACACCTTC

d_gene: TRBD2
abundance: .
j_gene: TRBJ2-3
v_gene: TRBV7-8
CDR3aa: CASSPSGQRGRRDTQYF
CDR3nt: TGTGCCAGCAGCCCCTCAGGCCAGCGGGGTAGGAGGGATACGCAGTATTTT

d_gene: .
abundance: .
j_gene: TRBJ1-1
v_gene: TRBV4-1
CDR3aa: CASSQDLGHGVNTEAFF
CDR3nt: TGCGCCAGCAGCCAAGATTTGGGACACGGAGTGAACACTGAAGCTTTCTTT

d_gene: TRBD1
abundance: .
j_gene: TRBJ1-2
v_gene: TRBV14
CDR3aa: CASSPGQGYGYTF
CDR3nt: TGTGCCAGCAGCCCGGGACAGGGATATGGCTACACCTTC

d_gene: .
abundance: .
j_gene: TRBJ2-7
v_gene: TRBV21-1
CDR3aa: CASSRGQGASYEQYF
CDR3nt: TGTGCCAGCAGCAGGGGACAGGGAGCCTCCTACGAGCAGTACTTC

d_gene: TRBD2
abundance: few
j_gene: TRBJ2-1
v_gene: TRBV6-1
CDR3aa: CASSEEASGGSYNEQFF
CDR3nt: TGTGCCAGCAGTGAAGAGGCTAGCGGGGGTTCCTACAATGAGCAGTTCTTC

d_gene: TRBD2
abundance: .
j_gene: TRBJ2-7
v_gene: TRBV5-1
CDR3aa: CASSPFGRELLGEQYF
CDR3nt: TGCGCCAGCAGCCCCTTTGGGCGGGAGCTTCTCGGGGAGCAGTACTTC

d_gene: TRBD1
abundance: medium-sized
j_gene: TRBJ1-1
v_gene: TRBV28
CDR3aa: CASSPPTGLDTEAFF
CDR3nt: TGTGCCAGCAGTCCTCCGACAGGGCTTGACACTGAAGCTTTCTTT

d_gene: TRBD1
abundance: .
j_gene: TRBJ1-1
v_gene: TRBV30
CDR3aa: CAWSTWDRGPEAFF
CDR3nt: TGTGCCTGGAGTACATGGGACAGGGGGCCTGAAGCTTTCTTT

d_gene: TRBD2
abundance: .
j_gene: TRBJ2-7
v_gene: TRBV30
CDR3aa: CACEPGLAERVSYEQYF
CDR3nt: TGTGCCTGCGAACCGGGACTAGCGGAGAGAGTATCCTACGAGCAGTACTTC

d_gene: TRBD2
abundance: .
j_gene: TRBJ2-3
v_gene: TRBV9
CDR3aa: CASSVEGLAGGPRGTDTQYF
CDR3nt: TGTGCCAGCAGCGTAGAGGGACTAGCGGGGGGGCCGAGGGGCACAGATACGCAGTATTTT

d_gene: .
abundance: few
j_gene: TRBJ2-6
v_gene: TRBV27
CDR3aa: CASSPRGGANVLTF
CDR3nt: TGTGCCAGCAGTCCCAGGGGTGGGGCCAACGTCCTGACTTTC

d_gene: .
abundance: .
j_gene: TRBJ2-3
v_gene: TRBV6-5
CDR3aa: CASSLRDFTDTQYF
CDR3nt: TGTGCCAGCAGTCTTCGGGACTTCACAGATACGCAGTATTTT

d_gene: .
abundance: .
j_gene: TRBJ1-2
v_gene: TRBV10-3
CDR3aa: CAISGNREVGYTF
CDR3nt: TGTGCCATCAGTGGGAACAGGGAAGTTGGCTACACCTTC

d_gene: .
abundance: .
j_gene: TRBJ1-1
v_gene: TRBV11-3
CDR3aa: CASSPQTGEAFF
CDR3nt: TGTGCCAGCAGCCCTCAGACGGGAGAAGCTTTCTTT

d_gene: TRBD1
abundance: .
j_gene: TRBJ2-7
v_gene: TRBV9
CDR3aa: CASSARQGSIHEQYF
CDR3nt: TGTGCCAGCAGCGCCCGACAGGGGTCGATCCACGAGCAGTACTTC

d_gene: .
abundance: once
j_gene: TRBJ1-1
v_gene: TRBV2
CDR3aa: CASRQNTEAFF
CDR3nt: TGTGCCAGCAGACAGAACACTGAAGCTTTCTTT

d_gene: .
abundance: .
j_gene: TRBJ2-7
v_gene: TRBV6-6
CDR3aa: CASSYSLSYEQYF
CDR3nt: TGTGCCAGCAGTTACTCCTTGTCCTACGAGCAGTACTTC

d_gene: .
abundance: .
j_gene: TRBJ1-1
v_gene: TRBV12-5
CDR3aa: CASGLVEGPNTEAFF
CDR3nt: TGTGCTAGTGGTTTGGTGGAGGGGCCGAACACTGAAGCTTTCTTT

d_gene: .
abundance: .
j_gene: TRBJ1-2
v_gene: TRBV19
CDR3aa: CATRAGFGYGYTF
CDR3nt: TGTGCCACCCGGGCGGGGTTCGGCTATGGCTACACCTTC

d_gene: TRBD1
abundance: .
j_gene: TRBJ2-7
v_gene: TRBV5-1
CDR3aa: CASSHQGQGGEQYF
CDR3nt: TGCGCCAGCAGCCACCAGGGACAGGGTGGCGAGCAGTACTTC

d_gene: .
abundance: .
j_gene: TRBJ1-5
v_gene: TRBV19
CDR3aa: CASSVSGVGQPQHF
CDR3nt: TGTGCCAGTAGTGTATCAGGGGTGGGTCAGCCCCAGCATTTT

d_gene: TRBD1
abundance: .
j_gene: TRBJ1-2
v_gene: TRBV7-2
CDR3aa: CASSQRDRAYGYTF
CDR3nt: TGTGCCAGCAGCCAGAGGGACAGGGCATATGGCTACACCTTC

d_gene: TRBD1
abundance: .
j_gene: TRBJ2-1
v_gene: TRBV19
CDR3aa: CASRPLGQEKNNEQFF
CDR3nt: TGTGCCAGTAGGCCTCTAGGACAGGAAAAAAACAATGAGCAGTTCTTC

d_gene: TRBD1
abundance: .
j_gene: TRBJ2-7
v_gene: TRBV5-4
CDR3aa: CASSLGQGAIEQYF
CDR3nt: TGTGCCAGCAGCTTGGGACAGGGGGCGATCGAGCAGTACTTC

d_gene: .
abundance: few
j_gene: TRBJ1-1
v_gene: TRBV30
CDR3aa: CAWSRGTEAFF
CDR3nt: TGTGCCTGGAGTAGGGGAACTGAAGCTTTCTTT

d_gene: TRBD1
abundance: .
j_gene: TRBJ1-1
v_gene: TRBV19
CDR3aa: CASSIEGTGTVNTEAFF
CDR3nt: TGTGCCAGTAGTATAGAGGGGACCGGGACAGTGAACACTGAAGCTTTCTTT

d_gene: TRBD1
abundance: .
j_gene: TRBJ1-2
v_gene: TRBV18
CDR3aa: CASSPGQGRDYGYTF
CDR3nt: TGTGCCAGCTCACCAGGACAGGGGCGGGACTATGGCTACACCTTC

d_gene: .
abundance: .
j_gene: TRBJ1-5
v_gene: TRBV9
CDR3aa: CSTGVGHSNQPQHF
CDR3nt: TGTTCCACGGGGGTCGGCCATAGCAATCAGCCCCAGCATTTT

d_gene: TRBD2
abundance: .
j_gene: TRBJ2-5
v_gene: TRBV18
CDR3aa: CASSPSGRGETQYF
CDR3nt: TGTGCCAGCTCTCCGAGCGGGAGGGGAGAGACCCAGTACTTC

d_gene: .
abundance: .
j_gene: TRBJ1-1
v_gene: TRBV7-6
CDR3aa: CASSPTRQTGPTEAFF
CDR3nt: TGTGCCAGCAGCCCCACCCGGCAGACAGGCCCAACTGAAGCTTTCTTT

d_gene: .
abundance: .
j_gene: TRBJ1-3
v_gene: TRBV9
CDR3aa: CASSVTSDSTVDTIYF
CDR3nt: TGTGCCAGCAGCGTTACCTCCGACTCTACGGTGGACACCATATATTTT

d_gene: TRBD2
abundance: .
j_gene: TRBJ2-7
v_gene: TRBV30
CDR3aa: CAWRGGLAQPYEQYF
CDR3nt: TGTGCCTGGAGGGGAGGACTAGCGCAACCTTACGAGCAGTACTTC

d_gene: .
abundance: .
j_gene: TRBJ1-1
v_gene: TRBV19
CDR3aa: CASILRTSRDTEAFF
CDR3nt: TGTGCCAGTATTTTAAGGACCTCGAGGGACACTGAAGCTTTCTTT

d_gene: .
abundance: once
j_gene: TRBJ2-1
v_gene: TRBV6-2/TRBV6-3
CDR3aa: CASSGQGEDEQFF
CDR3nt: TGTGCCAGCAGTGGCCAGGGCGAGGATGAGCAGTTCTTC

d_gene: .
abundance: once
j_gene: TRBJ1-1
v_gene: TRBV19
CDR3aa: CASSIEESPQAFF
CDR3nt: TGTGCCAGTAGTATAGAAGAGTCCCCCCAAGCTTTCTTT

d_gene: .
abundance: few
j_gene: TRBJ2-5
v_gene: TRBV11-2
CDR3aa: CASSLPPAAQYF
CDR3nt: TGTGCCAGCAGCTTACCCCCCGCGGCCCAGTACTTC